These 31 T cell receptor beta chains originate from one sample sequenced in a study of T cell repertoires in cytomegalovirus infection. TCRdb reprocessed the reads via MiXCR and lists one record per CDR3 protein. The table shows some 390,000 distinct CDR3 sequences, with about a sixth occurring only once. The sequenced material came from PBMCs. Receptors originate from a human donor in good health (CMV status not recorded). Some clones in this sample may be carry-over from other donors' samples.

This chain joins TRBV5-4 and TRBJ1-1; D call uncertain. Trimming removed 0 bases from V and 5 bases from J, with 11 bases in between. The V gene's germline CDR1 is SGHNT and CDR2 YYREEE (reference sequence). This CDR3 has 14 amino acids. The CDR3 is CASSLGGFPTEAFF. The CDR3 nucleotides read TGTGCCAGCAGCTTGGGGGGATTTCCGACTGAAGCTTTCTTT.

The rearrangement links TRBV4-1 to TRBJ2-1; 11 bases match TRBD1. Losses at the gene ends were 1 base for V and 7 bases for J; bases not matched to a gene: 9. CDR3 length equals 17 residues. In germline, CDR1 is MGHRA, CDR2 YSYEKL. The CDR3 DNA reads TGCGCCAGCAGCCAAGGATTCGGACAGGGGGCGCGAAATGAGCAGTTCTTC. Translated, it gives CASSQGFGQGARNEQFF.

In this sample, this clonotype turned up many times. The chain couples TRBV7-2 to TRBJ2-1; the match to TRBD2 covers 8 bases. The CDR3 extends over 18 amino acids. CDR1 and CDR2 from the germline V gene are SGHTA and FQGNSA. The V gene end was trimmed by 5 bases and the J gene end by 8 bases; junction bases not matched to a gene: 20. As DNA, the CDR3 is TGTGCCAGCAGCGATAGCCCCGTTCCCGGGACTAGGTCTGATGAGCAGTTCTTC. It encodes CASSDSPVPGTRSDEQFF.

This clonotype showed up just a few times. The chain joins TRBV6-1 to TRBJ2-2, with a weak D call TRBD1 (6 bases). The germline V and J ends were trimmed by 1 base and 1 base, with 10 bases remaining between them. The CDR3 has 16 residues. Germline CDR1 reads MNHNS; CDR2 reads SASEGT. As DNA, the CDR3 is TGTGCCAGCAGTGAAGGAGCAGGGGTGAACACCGGGGAGCTGTTTTTT. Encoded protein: CASSEGAGVNTGELFF.

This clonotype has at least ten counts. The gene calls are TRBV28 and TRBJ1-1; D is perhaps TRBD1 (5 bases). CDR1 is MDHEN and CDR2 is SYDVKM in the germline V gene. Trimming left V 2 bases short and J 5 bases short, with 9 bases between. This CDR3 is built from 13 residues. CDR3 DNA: TGTGCCAGCAGTTTACCAGGGAGGACTGAAGCTTTCTTT. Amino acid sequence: CASSLPGRTEAFF.

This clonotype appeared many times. The chain's CDR3 is CASSFDVGTGEETQYF. CDR3 sequence (DNA): TGTGCCAGCAGCTTTGACGTGGGGACAGGGGAAGAGACCCAGTACTTC. The chain combines TRBV7-2 with TRBJ2-5; 10 positions match TRBD1. With V trimmed by 3 bases and J by 3 bases, 7 bases remained unmatched. Germline lookup yields CDR1 SGHTA and CDR2 FQGNSA. The CDR3 totals 16 residues.

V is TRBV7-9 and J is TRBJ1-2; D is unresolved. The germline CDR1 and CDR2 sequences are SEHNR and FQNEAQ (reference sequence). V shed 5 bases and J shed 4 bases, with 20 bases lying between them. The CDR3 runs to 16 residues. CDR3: CASSRAPDSRFYGYTF. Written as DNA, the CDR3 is TGTGCCAGCAGCCGTGCCCCAGACTCGCGTTTCTATGGCTACACCTTC.

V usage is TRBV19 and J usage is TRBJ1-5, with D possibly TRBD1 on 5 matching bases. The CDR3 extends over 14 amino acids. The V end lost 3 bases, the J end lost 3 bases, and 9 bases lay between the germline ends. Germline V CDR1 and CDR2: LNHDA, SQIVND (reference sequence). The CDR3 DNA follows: TGTGCCAGTAGTATCCGGGGGGACAATCAGCCCCAGCATTTT. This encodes CASSIRGDNQPQHF.

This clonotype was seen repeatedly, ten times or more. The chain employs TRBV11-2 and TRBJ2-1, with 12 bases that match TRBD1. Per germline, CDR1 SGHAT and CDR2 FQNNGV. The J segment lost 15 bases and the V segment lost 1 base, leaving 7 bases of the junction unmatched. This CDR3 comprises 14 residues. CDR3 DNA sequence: TGTGCCAGCAGCTTAGCTTCCGGGACAGGGGGCTGGTTCTTC. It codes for CASSLASGTGGWFF. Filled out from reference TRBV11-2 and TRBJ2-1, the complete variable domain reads EAGVAQSPRYKIIEKRQSVAFWCNPISGHATLYWYQQILGQGPKLLIQFQNNGVVDDSQLPKDRFSAERLKGVDSTLKIQPAKLEDSAVYLCASSLASGTGGWFFGPGTRLTVL.

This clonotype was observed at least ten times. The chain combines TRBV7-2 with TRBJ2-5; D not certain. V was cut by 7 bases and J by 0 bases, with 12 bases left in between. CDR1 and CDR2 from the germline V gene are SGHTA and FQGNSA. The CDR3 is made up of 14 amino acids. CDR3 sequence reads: CASTGSGYQETQYF. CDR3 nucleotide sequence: TGTGCCAGCACTGGATCCGGGTACCAAGAGACCCAGTACTTC.

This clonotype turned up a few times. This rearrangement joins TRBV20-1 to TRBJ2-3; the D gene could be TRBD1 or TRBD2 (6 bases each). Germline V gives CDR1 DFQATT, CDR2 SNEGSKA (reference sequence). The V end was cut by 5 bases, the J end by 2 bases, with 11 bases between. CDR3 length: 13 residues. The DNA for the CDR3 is TGCAGTGCTGGAGGGGGGTCCACAGATACGCAGTATTTT. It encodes CSAGGGSTDTQYF.

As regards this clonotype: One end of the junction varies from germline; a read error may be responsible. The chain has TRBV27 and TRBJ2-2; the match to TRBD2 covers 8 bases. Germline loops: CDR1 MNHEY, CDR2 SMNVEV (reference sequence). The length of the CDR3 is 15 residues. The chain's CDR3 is CVSSSSGRKTGELFF. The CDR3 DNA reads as TGTGTCAGCAGTTCCAGCGGGAGAAAGACCGGGGAGCTGTTTTTT.

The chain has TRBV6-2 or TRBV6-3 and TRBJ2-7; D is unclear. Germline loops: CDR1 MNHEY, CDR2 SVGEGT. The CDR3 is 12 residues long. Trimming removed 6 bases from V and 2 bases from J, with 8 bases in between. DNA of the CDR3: TGTGCCAGCAGAGACGACCCCTACGAGCAGTACTTC. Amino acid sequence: CASRDDPYEQYF.

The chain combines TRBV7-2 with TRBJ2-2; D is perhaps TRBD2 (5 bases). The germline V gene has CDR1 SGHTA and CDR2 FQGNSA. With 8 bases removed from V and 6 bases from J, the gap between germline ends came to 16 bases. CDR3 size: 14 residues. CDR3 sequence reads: CASGLPIKSGELFF. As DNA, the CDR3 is TGTGCCAGCGGACTTCCTATCAAATCCGGGGAGCTGTTTTTT.

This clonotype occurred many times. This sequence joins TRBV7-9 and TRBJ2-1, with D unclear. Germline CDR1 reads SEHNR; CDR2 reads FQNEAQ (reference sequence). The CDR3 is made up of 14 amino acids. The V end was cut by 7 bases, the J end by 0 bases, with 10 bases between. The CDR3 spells CASMFPASYNEQFF. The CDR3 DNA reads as TGTGCCAGCATGTTCCCGGCCTCCTACAATGAGCAGTTCTTC.

The CDR3 region has the DNA TGTGCCAGCAGTTACACCGGGGGGAGCCGCACAGATACGCAGTATTTT. This translates into CASSYTGGSRTDTQYF. The gene calls are TRBV6-5 and TRBJ2-3; TRBD2 matches 7 bases. Germline V CDR1 and CDR2: MNHEY, SVGAGI. The CDR3 spans 16 residues. V lost 2 bases, J lost 1 base, and 6 bases stayed unmatched.

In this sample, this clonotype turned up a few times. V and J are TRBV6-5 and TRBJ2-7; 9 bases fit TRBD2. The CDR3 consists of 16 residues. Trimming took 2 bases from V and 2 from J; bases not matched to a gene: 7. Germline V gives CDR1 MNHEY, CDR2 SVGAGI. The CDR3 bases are TGTGCCAGCAGTTACGGCGGGAGGGCGGTAACCTACGAGCAGTACTTC. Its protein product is CASSYGGRAVTYEQYF.

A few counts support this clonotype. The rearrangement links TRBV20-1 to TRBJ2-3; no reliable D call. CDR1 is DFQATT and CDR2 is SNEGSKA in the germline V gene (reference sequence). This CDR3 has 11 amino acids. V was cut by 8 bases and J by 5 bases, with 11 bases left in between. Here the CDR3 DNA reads TGCAGTCTGAAGTTGGGAGATACGCAGTATTTT. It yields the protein CSLKLGDTQYF.

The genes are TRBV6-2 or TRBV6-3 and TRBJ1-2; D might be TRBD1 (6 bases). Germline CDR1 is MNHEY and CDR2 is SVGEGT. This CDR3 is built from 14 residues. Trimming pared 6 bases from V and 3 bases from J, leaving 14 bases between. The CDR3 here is CASRLTGKYYGYTF. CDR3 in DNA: TGTGCCAGCAGACTGACAGGAAAATACTATGGCTACACCTTC.

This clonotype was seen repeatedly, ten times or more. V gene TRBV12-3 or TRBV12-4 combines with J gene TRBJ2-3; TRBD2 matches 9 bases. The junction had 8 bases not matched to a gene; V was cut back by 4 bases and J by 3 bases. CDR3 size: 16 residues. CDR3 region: CASSSTGTSPTDTQYF. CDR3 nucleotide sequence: TGTGCCAGCAGTTCAACCGGGACTAGCCCAACAGATACGCAGTATTTT.

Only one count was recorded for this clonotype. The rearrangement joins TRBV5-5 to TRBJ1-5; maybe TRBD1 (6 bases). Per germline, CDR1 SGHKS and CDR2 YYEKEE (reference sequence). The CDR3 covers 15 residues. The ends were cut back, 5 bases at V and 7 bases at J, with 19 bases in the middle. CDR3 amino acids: CASRRTAGGGQPQHF. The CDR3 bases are TGTGCCAGCAGGCGAACAGCCGGGGGCGGGCAGCCCCAGCATTTT.

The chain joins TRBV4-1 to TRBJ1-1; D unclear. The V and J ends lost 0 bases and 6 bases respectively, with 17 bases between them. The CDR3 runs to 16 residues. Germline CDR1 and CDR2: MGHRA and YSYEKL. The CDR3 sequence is CASSQDEPPRTAEAFF. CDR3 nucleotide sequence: TGCGCCAGCAGCCAAGACGAGCCCCCAAGAACCGCTGAAGCTTTCTTT.

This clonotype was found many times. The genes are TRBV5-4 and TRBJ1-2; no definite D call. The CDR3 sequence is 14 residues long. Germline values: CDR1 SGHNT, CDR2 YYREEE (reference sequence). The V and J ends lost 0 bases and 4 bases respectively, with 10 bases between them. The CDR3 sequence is CASSLAGAGYGYTF. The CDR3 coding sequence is TGTGCCAGCAGCTTGGCGGGCGCCGGCTATGGCTACACCTTC.

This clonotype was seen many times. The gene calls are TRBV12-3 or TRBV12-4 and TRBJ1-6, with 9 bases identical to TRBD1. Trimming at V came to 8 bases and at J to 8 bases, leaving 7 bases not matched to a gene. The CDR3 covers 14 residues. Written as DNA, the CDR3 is TGTGCCAGCTCAAGCGGGACAGGGTATTCACCCCTCCACTTT. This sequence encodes CASSSGTGYSPLHF.

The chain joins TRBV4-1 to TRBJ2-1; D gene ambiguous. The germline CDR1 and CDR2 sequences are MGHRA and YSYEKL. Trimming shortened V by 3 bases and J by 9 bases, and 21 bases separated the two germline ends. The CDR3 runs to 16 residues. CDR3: CASSHSSWPNYSEQFF. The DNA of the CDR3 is TGCGCCAGCAGCCACAGTAGCTGGCCCAATTACTCTGAGCAGTTCTTC.

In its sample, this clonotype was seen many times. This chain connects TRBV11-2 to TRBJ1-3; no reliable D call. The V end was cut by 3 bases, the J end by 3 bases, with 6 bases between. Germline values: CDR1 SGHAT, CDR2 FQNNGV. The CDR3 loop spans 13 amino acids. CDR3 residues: CASSFTDGNTIYF. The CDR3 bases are TGTGCCAGCAGCTTCACAGATGGAAACACCATATATTTT.

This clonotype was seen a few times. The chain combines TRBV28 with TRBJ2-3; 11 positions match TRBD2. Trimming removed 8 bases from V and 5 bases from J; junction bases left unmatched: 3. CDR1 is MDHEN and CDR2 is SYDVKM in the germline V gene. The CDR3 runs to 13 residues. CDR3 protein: CASLAGGRDTQYF. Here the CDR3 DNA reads TGTGCCAGCCTAGCGGGGGGCAGAGATACGCAGTATTTT.

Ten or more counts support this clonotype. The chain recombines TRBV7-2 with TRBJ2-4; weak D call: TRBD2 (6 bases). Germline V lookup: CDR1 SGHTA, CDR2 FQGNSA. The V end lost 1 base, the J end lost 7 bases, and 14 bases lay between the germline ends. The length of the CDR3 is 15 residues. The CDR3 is CASSLEGGRGNIQYF. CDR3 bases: TGTGCCAGCAGCTTAGAGGGAGGCAGAGGGAACATTCAGTACTTC.

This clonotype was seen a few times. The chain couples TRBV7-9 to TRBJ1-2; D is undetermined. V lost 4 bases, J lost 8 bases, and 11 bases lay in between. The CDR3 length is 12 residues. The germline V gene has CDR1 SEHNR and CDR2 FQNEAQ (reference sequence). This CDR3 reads CASSSAPGGYTF. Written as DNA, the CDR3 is TGTGCCAGCAGCTCCGCCCCCGGGGGCTACACCTTC.

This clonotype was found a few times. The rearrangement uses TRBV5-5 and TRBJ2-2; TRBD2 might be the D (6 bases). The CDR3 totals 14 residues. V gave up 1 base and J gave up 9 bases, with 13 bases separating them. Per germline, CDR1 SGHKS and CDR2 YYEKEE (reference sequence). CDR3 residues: CASSLNGGARELFF. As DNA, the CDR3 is TGTGCCAGCAGCTTGAACGGAGGGGCTAGGGAGCTGTTTTTT.

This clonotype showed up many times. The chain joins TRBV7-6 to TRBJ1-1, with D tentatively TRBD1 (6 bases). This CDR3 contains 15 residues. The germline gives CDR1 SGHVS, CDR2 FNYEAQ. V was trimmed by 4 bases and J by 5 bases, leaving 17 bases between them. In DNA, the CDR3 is TGTGCCAGCAGCTCCGGCAGGGGACTTGGGACTGAAGCTTTCTTT. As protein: CASSSGRGLGTEAFF.